These 13 T cell receptor beta chains were all obtained from the same sample, sequenced in a study of cytomegalovirus exposure and HLA in healthy donors. Use of 60 Vbeta and 13 Jbeta primers characterized the PCR. Profiling relied on immunoSEQ multiplex PCR, and the TCRdb table lists in-frame clones only, not all of them. The table shows about 250,000 clones, with 80% occurring only once. Sample: PBMCs. The receptors derive from a girl under 10 years old in good health and CMV-seronegative.

The CDR3 DNA follows: TGTGCCAGCAGCTTTACGTCTCGTACAGGAATCTCTGGAAACACCATATATTTT. As protein: CASSFTSRTGISGNTIYF. The V gene is TRBV7-2, the J gene TRBJ1-3, with D perhaps TRBD1 (5 bases). V shed 3 bases and J shed 0 bases, with 18 bases lying between them. This CDR3 is 18 amino acids long. CDR1 SGHTA and CDR2 FQGNSA come from the germline V gene.

CDR3 in DNA: TGTGCCAGCAGTTACTCGACTGGGTATGGCTACACCTTC. Translation gives CASSYSTGYGYTF. The rearrangement links TRBV6-5 to TRBJ1-2; D unresolved. The CDR3 length is 13 residues. Between the trimmed V and J ends, which lost 0 bases and 5 bases, there was a span of 7 bases. Per the germline V gene, CDR1 is MNHEY and CDR2 is SVGAGI.

The chain has TRBV19 and TRBJ2-1; 7 bases agree with TRBD2. Germline CDR1 is LNHDA and CDR2 is SQIVND (reference sequence). J was trimmed by 4 bases and V by 1 base; bases with no gene match: 7. The CDR3 runs to 16 residues. The chain's CDR3 is CASSIGAGLVYNEQFF. The CDR3 DNA follows: TGTGCCAGTAGTATAGGAGCGGGATTAGTTTACAATGAGCAGTTCTTC.

The chain joins TRBV2 to TRBJ1-2, with 9 nucleotides matching TRBD1. The V gene end was trimmed by 5 bases and the J gene end by 6 bases; junction bases not matched to a gene: 10. CDR1 is SNHLY and CDR2 is FYNNEI in the germline V gene. The CDR3 is 15 amino acids. The CDR3, as DNA: TGTGCCAGCAGTTTCGAGGGGACAGGGACTAATGGCTACACCTTC. Translation gives CASSFEGTGTNGYTF.

This chain connects TRBV28 to TRBJ2-7; TRBD1 agrees at 10 bases. V gave up 7 bases and J gave up 2 bases; unmatched junction bases: 11. CDR3 length equals 16 residues. Per the germline V gene, CDR1 is MDHEN and CDR2 is SYDVKM. CDR3 nucleotide sequence: TGTGCCAGCACCGGTCGAAGGGACAGGGGTACCTACGAGCAGTACTTC. Its translation is CASTGRRDRGTYEQYF. Complete variable domain (other parts from reference TRBV28 and TRBJ2-7): DVKVTQSSRYLVKRTGEKVFLECVQDMDHENMFWYRQDPGLGLRLIYFSYDVKMKEKGDIPEGYSVSREKKERFSLILESASTNQTSMYLCASTGRRDRGTYEQYFGPGTRLTVT.

The chain combines TRBV5-6 with TRBJ1-1; 8 bases are a match to TRBD1. Unmatched junction bases numbered 12, after V lost 4 bases and J lost 4 bases. In germline, CDR1 is SGHDT, CDR2 YYEEEE. CDR3 length: 16 amino acids. In DNA, the CDR3 is TGTGCCAGCAGCCAGGGGGACAGGCCGTGGAGCACTGAAGCTTTCTTT. This encodes CASSQGDRPWSTEAFF.

V usage is TRBV30 and J usage is TRBJ2-5, with a tentative D call TRBD1 (6 bases). The CDR3 has 12 residues. Germline lookup yields CDR1 GTSNPN and CDR2 SVGIG (reference sequence). Trimming left V 0 bases short and J 4 bases short, with 6 bases between. CDR3 coding DNA: TGTGCCTGGAGTGTACAGGGAGAGACCCAGTACTTC. Translation: CAWSVQGETQYF. The complete variable domain, with remaining parts taken from reference TRBV30 and TRBJ2-5, reads SQTIHQWPATLVQPVGSPLSLECTVEGTSNPNLYWYRQAAGRGLQLLFYSVGIGQISSEVPQNLSASRPQDRQFILSSKKLLLSDSGFYLCAWSVQGETQYFGPGTRLLVL.

The chain is built from TRBV28 and TRBJ1-3; tentatively, D is TRBD1 (5 bases). Looked up from germline, CDR1 is MDHEN and CDR2 is SYDVKM. V was clipped by 1 base and J by 8 bases, with 15 bases between them. The CDR3 loop spans 15 amino acids. The CDR3 loop is CASSLSAQGVDTIYF. CDR3 nucleotide sequence: TGTGCCAGCAGTTTATCGGCTCAAGGGGTGGACACCATATATTTT.

The rearrangement uses TRBV6-1 and TRBJ2-7; the D gene is possibly TRBD1 (6 bases). The ends were cut back, 11 bases at V and 5 bases at J, with 16 bases in the middle. Germline V CDR1 and CDR2: MNHNS, SASEGT. The CDR3 spans 12 residues. The CDR3 region has the DNA TGTGCCGTCCGACAGGCGCTGGACGAGCAGTACTTC. Amino acid sequence: CAVRQALDEQYF.

The chain couples TRBV30 to TRBJ2-7, with a weak D call TRBD2 (6 bases). The germline CDR1 and CDR2 sequences are GTSNPN and SVGIG (reference sequence). CDR3 size: 15 residues. Trimming removed 7 bases from V and 0 bases from J, with 19 bases in between. DNA for the CDR3: TGTGCCTACAAAACGATACGGGGGATCTCCTACGAGCAGTACTTC. Translating it yields CAYKTIRGISYEQYF.

The chain employs TRBV18 and TRBJ1-6; 8 bases fit TRBD1. This CDR3 is built from 16 residues. Trimming cost V 3 bases and J 5 bases; bases outside gene matches: 6. The germline V gene has CDR1 KGHSH and CDR2 LQKENI. The CDR3 sequence: CASSPRTGPDNSPLHF. The DNA of the CDR3 is TGTGCCAGCTCACCCAGGACAGGGCCTGATAATTCACCCCTCCACTTT.

This chain joins TRBV2 and TRBJ1-5; no clear D gene. Trimming removed 6 bases at V and 5 bases at J, with 14 bases between. This CDR3 has 14 residues. CDR1 is SNHLY and CDR2 is FYNNEI in the germline V gene. The CDR3 is CASRGRSVYQPQHF. CDR3 in DNA: TGTGCCAGCAGGGGGAGGTCGGTATATCAGCCCCAGCATTTT. The full variable domain, completed using reference TRBV2 and TRBJ1-5, is EPEVTQTPSHQVTQMGQEVILRCVPISNHLYFYWYRQILGQKVEFLVSFYNNEISEKSEIFDDQFSVERPDGSNFTLKIRSTKLEDSAMYFCASRGRSVYQPQHFGDGTRLSIL.

V and J are TRBV6-1 and TRBJ1-4; no firm D call. The V gene's germline CDR1 is MNHNS and CDR2 SASEGT. The CDR3 is 12 amino acids. Between the trimmed V and J ends, which lost 0 bases and 7 bases, there was a span of 3 bases. The CDR3 protein is CASSEAGEKLFF. The CDR3 nucleotides read TGTGCCAGCAGTGAAGCCGGTGAAAAACTGTTTTTT.